Each of the 2 T cell receptor beta chains below was sequenced from the same sample in a study of graft-versus-host responses after intestinal transplantation. Here immunoSEQ multiplex PCR was the method, and the copy in TCRdb shows in-frame clones only, minus some. The sample shows about 78,000 clones, roughly 90% of them seen only once. These receptors' antigens are unknown. Sequenced material: unstimulated CD8+ T cells sorted from spleen or lymph node cells, taken before transplant. The source of these receptors is a human donor who was the organ donor for an intestinal transplant.

This clone showed up just once. CDR3 region: CASSVDQDSLSYSNQPQHF. In nucleotides, the CDR3 is TGTGCCAGCAGTGTAGACCAGGATTCCTTATCCTATAGCAATCAGCCCCAGCATTTT. This sequence joins TRBV6-1 and TRBJ1-5; no reliable D call. CDR1 is MNHNS, CDR2 SASEGT, per germline. Trimming stripped 4 bases from V and 0 bases from J, with 22 bases between. CDR3 length: 19 residues.

The chain is built from TRBV7-3 and TRBJ2-1; TRBD2 aligns across 7 bases. Germline CDR1 reads SGHTA; CDR2 reads FQGTGA. The CDR3 length is 15 residues. V gave up 5 bases and J gave up 6 bases; unmatched junction bases: 10. In DNA form, the CDR3 reads TGTGCCAGCAGCCCCACTAGGGACTACCTCAATGAGCAGTTCTTC. It is translated as CASSPTRDYLNEQFF.